This TCR beta chain was captured in a study of identical twins. Overall study findings and caveats: The authors drew conclusions from cross-sectional statistical analysis rather than following the same donors. Within monozygotic twins, out-of-frame TCR alpha sharing was underestimated by the models.

This clonotype showed up just a few times. Its antigen is not known. Each CDR3 protein gets one entry after TCRdb re-called the 5' RACE reads with MiXCR. The table records 400,000 to 550,000 distinct CDR3 sequences, over 11% of them present only once. CDR3 size: 16 residues. Germline V gene lookup returns CDR1 MNHNS and CDR2 SASEGT. Trimming removed 10 bases at V and 0 bases at J, with 19 bases between. The sample also formed part of further work on yellow fever vaccine responses in identical twins.

This sequence was found in a woman aged 18-29 years in good health. The sequenced sample was CD4+ T cells sorted from blood. The J gene is TRBJ2-1, the V gene TRBV6-1; the D gene could be TRBD1 or TRBD2 (5 bases each). CDR3 sequence: CATTGAGTSSYNEQFF. The CDR3 nucleotides read TGTGCCACTACCGGCGCAGGGACGAGCTCCTACAATGAGCAGTTCTTC.